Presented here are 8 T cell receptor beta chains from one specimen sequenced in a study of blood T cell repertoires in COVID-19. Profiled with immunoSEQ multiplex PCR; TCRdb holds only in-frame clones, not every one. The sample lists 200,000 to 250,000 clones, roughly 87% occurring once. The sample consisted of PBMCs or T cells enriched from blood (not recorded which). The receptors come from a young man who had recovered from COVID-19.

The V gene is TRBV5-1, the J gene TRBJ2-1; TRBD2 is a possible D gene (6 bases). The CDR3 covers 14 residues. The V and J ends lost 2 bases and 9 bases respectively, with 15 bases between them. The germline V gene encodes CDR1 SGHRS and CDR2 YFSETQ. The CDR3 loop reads CASSFREFGGEQFF. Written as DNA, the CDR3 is TGCGCCAGCAGCTTTCGGGAGTTTGGGGGTGAGCAGTTCTTC. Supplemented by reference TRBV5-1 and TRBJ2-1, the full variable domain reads KAGVTQTPRYLIKTRGQQVTLSCSPISGHRSVSWYQQTPGQGLQFLFEYFSETQRNKGNFPGRFSGRQFSNSRSEMNVSTLELGDSALYLCASSFREFGGEQFFGPGTRLTVL.

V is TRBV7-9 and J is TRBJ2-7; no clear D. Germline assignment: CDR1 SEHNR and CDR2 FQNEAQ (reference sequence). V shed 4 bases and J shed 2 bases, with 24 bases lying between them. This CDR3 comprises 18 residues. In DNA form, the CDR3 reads TGTGCCAGCAGCTATGCGCCCGGGTCAGTCCCCAAAACCTACGAGCAGTACTTC. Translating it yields CASSYAPGSVPKTYEQYF.

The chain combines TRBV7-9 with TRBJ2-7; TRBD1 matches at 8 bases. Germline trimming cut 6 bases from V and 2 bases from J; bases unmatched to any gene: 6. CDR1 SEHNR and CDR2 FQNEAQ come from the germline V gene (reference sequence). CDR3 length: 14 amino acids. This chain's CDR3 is CASRRQGFTYEQYF. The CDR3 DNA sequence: TGTGCCAGCAGACGACAGGGGTTTACCTACGAGCAGTACTTC.

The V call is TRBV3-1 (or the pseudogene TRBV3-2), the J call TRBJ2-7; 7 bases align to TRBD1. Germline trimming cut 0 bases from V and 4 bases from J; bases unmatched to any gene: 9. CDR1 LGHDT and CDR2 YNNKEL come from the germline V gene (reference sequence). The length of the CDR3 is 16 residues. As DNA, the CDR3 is TGTGCCAGCAGCCAAGATTGGGCCAGGGGGTCTTACGAGCAGTACTTC. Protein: CASSQDWARGSYEQYF.

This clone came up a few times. The chain's CDR3 is CASSLGQGQSPLHF. In DNA, the CDR3 is TGCGCCAGCAGCTTAGGACAGGGGCAGTCACCCCTCCACTTT. The gene calls are TRBV5-1 and TRBJ1-6; 9 positions agree with TRBD1. Germline CDR1 reads SGHRS; CDR2 reads YFSETQ. The CDR3 length is 14 residues. The V and J ends lost 2 bases and 10 bases, in that order; junction bases with no gene match: 4.

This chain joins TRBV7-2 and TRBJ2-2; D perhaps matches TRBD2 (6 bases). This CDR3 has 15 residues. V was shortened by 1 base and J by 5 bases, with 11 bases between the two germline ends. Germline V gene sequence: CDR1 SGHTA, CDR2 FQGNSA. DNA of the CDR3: TGTGCCAGCAGCTTAGAGGCTAGCGTAACCGGGGAGCTGTTTTTT. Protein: CASSLEASVTGELFF. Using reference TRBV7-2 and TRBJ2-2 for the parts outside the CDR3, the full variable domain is GAGVSQSPSNKVTEKGKDVELRCDPISGHTALYWYRQSLGQGLEFLIYFQGNSAPDKSGLPSDRFSAERTGGSVSTLTIQRTQQEDSAVYLCASSLEASVTGELFFGEGSRLTVL.

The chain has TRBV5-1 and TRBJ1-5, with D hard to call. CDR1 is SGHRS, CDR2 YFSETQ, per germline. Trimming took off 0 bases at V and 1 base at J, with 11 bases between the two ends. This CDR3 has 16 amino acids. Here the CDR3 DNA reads TGCGCCAGCAGCTTGGGCGGAGGAGGGAGCAATCAGCCCCAGCATTTT. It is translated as CASSLGGGGSNQPQHF.

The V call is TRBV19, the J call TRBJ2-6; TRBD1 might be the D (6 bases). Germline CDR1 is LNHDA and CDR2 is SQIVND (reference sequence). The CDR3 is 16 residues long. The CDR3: CALLGQSFSGANVLTF. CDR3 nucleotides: TGTGCTCTACTCGGACAGTCATTCTCTGGGGCCAACGTCCTGACTTTC.